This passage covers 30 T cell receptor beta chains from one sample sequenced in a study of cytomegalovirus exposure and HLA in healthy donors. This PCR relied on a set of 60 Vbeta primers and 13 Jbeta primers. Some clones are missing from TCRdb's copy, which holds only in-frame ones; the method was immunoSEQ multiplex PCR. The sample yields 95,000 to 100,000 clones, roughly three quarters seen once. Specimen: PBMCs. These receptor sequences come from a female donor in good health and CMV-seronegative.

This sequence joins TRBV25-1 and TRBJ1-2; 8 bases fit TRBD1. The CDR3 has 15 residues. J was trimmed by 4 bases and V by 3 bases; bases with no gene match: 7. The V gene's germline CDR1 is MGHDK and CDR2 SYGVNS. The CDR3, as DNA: TGTGCCAGCAGTGATCGACAGGGGATGGCCTATGGCTACACCTTC. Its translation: CASSDRQGMAYGYTF.

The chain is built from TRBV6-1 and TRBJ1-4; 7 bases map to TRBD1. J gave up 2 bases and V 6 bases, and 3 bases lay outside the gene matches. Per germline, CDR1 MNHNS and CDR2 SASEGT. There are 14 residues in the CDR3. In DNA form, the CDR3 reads TGTGCCAGCAGAGACAGGGTCACTAATGAAAAACTGTTTTTT. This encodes CASRDRVTNEKLFF.

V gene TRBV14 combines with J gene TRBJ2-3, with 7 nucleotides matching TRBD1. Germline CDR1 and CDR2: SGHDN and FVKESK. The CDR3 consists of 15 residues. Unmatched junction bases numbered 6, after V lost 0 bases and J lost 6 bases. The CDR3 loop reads CASSQDRQGRDTQYF. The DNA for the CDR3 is TGTGCCAGCAGCCAAGATCGACAGGGTAGGGATACGCAGTATTTT. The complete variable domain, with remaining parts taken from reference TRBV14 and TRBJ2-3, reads EAGVTQFPSHSVIEKGQTVTLRCDPISGHDNLYWYRRVMGKEIKFLLHFVKESKQDESGMPNNRFLAERTGGTYSTLKVQPAELEDSGVYFCASSQDRQGRDTQYFGPGTRLTVL.

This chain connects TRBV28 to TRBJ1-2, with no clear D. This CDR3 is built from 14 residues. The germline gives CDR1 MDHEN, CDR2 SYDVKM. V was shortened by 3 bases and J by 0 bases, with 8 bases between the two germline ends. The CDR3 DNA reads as TGTGCCAGCAGTTTTGAGGGAGCTAACTATGGCTACACCTTC. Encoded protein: CASSFEGANYGYTF.

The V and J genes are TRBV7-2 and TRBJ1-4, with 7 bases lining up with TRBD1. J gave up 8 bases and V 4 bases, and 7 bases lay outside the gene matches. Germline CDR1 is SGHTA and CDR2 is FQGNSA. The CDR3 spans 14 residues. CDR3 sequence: CASSSDRSGEKLFF. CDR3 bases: TGTGCCAGCAGCTCGGACAGGAGTGGAGAAAAACTGTTTTTT.

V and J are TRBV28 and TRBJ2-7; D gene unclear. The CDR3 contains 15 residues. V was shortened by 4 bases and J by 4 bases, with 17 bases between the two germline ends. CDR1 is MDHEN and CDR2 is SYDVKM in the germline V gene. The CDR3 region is CASSSNHSPIYEQYF. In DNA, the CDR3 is TGTGCCAGCAGTTCCAATCACTCTCCAATATACGAGCAGTACTTC.

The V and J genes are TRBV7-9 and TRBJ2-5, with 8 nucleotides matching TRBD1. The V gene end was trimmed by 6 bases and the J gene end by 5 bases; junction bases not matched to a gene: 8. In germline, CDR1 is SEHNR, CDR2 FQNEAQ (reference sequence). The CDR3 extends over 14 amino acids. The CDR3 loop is CASRARGRTETQYF. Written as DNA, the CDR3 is TGTGCCAGCAGGGCCAGGGGGCGAACGGAGACCCAGTACTTC.

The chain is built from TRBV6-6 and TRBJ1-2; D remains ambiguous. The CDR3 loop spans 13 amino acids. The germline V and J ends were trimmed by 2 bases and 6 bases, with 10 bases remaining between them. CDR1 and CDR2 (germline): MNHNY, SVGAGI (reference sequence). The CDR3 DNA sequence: TGTGCCAGCAGTTACGGCGGGCGCGATGGCTACACCTTC. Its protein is CASSYGGRDGYTF.

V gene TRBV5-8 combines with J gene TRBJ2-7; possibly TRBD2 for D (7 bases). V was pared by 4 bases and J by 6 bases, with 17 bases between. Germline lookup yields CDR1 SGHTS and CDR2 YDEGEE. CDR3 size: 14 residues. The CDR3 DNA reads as TGTGCCAGCAGCGGCTTGAGGGGGGGGAGCGAGCAGTACTTC. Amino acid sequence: CASSGLRGGSEQYF.

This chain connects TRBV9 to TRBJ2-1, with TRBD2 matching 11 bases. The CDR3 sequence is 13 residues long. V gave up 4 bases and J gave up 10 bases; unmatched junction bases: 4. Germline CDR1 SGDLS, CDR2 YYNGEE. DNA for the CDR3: TGTGCCAGCAGCATAGCGGGAGGGAACGAGCAGTTCTTC. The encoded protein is CASSIAGGNEQFF.

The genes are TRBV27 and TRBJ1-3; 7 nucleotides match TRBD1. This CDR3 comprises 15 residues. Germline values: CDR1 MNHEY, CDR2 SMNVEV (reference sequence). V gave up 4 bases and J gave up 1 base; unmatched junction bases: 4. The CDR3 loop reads CASSSTGLSGNTIYF. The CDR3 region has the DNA TGTGCCAGCAGTTCGACAGGGTTGTCTGGAAACACCATATATTTT.

The CDR3 loop reads CASSETDRDQTQYF. The DNA of the CDR3 is TGTGCCAGCAGCGAGACGGACAGGGACCAGACCCAGTACTTC. The chain couples TRBV9 to TRBJ2-5, with TRBD1 matching 8 bases. J gave up 6 bases and V 3 bases, and 7 bases lay outside the gene matches. The germline V gene encodes CDR1 SGDLS and CDR2 YYNGEE. The CDR3 has 14 amino acids.

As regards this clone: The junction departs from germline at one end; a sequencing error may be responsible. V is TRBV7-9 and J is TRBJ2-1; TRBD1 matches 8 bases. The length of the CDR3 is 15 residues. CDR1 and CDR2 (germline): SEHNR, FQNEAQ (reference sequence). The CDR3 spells CSSSPRGQGSTEQFF. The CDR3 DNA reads TGTTCCAGCAGCCCTCGAGGACAGGGCTCGACTGAGCAGTTCTTC.

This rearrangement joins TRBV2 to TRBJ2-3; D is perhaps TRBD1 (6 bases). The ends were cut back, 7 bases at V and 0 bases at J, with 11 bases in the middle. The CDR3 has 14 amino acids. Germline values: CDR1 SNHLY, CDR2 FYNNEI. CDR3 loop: CASNNRASTDTQYF. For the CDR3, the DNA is TGTGCCAGCAATAACAGGGCTAGCACAGATACGCAGTATTTT.

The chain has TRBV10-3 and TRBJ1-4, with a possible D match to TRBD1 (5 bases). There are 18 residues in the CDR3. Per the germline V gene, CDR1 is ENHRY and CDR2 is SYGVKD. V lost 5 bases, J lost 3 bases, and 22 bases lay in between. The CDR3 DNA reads TGTGCCATCAGTCCAGGGACGGGGGGAAGGAGAGCTAATGAAAAACTGTTTTTT. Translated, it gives CAISPGTGGRRANEKLFF.

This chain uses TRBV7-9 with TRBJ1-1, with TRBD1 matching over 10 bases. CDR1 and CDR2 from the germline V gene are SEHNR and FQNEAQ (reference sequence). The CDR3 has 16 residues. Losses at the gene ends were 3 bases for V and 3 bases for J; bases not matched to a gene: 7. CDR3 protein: CASSLTGGEGDTEAFF. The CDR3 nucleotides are TGTGCCAGCAGCTTGACAGGGGGCGAGGGGGACACTGAAGCTTTCTTT.

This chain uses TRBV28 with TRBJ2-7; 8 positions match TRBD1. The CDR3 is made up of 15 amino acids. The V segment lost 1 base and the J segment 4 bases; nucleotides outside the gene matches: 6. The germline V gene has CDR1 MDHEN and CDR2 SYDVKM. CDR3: CASSLYGQGAYEQYF. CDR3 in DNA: TGTGCCAGCAGTTTATACGGGCAGGGGGCGTACGAGCAGTACTTC.

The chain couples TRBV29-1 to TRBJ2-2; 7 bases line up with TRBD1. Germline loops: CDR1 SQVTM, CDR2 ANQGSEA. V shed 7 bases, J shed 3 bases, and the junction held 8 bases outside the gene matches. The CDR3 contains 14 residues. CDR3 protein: CSALTGWDTGELFF. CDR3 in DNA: TGCAGCGCCTTGACAGGGTGGGACACCGGGGAGCTGTTTTTT.

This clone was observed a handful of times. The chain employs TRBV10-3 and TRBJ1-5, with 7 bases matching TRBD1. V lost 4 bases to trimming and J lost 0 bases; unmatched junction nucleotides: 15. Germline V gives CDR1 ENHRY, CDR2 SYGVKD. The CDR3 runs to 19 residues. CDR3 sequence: CAISGAMTGSDSSNQPQHF. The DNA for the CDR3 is TGTGCCATCAGTGGCGCAATGACAGGGTCAGACTCTAGCAATCAGCCCCAGCATTTT.

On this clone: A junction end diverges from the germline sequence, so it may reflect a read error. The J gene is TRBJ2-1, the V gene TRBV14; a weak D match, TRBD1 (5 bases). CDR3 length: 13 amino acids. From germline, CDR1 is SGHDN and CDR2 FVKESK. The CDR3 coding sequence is TGTGCCAGCAGCCAAGATTGGAGACAGAATGAGGTCTTC. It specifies CASSQDWRQNEVF.

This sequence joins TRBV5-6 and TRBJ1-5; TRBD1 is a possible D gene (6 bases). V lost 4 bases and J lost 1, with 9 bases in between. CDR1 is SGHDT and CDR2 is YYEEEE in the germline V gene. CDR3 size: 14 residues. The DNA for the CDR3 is TGTGCCAGCAGCAGGACAGAGAGCAATCAGCCCCAGCATTTT. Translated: CASSRTESNQPQHF.

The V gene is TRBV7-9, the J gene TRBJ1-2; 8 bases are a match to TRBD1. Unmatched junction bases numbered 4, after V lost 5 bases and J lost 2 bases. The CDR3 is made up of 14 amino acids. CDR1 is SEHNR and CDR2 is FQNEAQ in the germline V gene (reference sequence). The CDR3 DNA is TGTGCCAGCAGCCGGCAGGGGGCGAACTATGGCTACACCTTC. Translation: CASSRQGANYGYTF.

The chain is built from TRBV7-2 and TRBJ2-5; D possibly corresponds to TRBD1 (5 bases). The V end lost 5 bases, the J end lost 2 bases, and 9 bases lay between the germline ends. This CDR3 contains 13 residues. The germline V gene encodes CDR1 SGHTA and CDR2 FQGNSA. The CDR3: CASSVTGQETQYF. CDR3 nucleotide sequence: TGTGCCAGCAGCGTAACAGGACAAGAGACCCAGTACTTC.

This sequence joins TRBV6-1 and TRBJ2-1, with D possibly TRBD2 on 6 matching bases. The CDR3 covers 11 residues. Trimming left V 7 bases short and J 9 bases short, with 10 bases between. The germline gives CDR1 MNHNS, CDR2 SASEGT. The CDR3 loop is CASTQGGEQFF. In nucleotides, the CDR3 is TGTGCCAGCACCCAGGGAGGTGAGCAGTTCTTC.

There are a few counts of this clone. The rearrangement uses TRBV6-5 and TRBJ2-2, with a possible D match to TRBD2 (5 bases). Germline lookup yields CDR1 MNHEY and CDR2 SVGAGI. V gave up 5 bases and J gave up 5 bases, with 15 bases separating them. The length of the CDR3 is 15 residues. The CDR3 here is CASSTGLVLTGELFF. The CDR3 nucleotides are TGTGCCAGCAGTACTGGACTGGTCTTAACCGGGGAGCTGTTTTTT.

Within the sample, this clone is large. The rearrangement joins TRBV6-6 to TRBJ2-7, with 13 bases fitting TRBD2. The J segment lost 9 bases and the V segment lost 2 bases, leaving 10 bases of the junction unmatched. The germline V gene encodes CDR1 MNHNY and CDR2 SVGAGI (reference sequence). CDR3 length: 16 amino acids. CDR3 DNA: TGTGCCAGCAGTTACCCGGGACTAGCGGGAATAGGGGCGCAGTACTTC. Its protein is CASSYPGLAGIGAQYF.

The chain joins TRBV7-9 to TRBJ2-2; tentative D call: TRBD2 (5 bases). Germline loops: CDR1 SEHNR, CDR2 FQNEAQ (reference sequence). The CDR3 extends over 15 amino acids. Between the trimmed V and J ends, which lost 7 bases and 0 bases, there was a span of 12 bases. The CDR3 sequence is CASTSGSANTGELFF. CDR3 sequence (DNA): TGTGCCAGCACCTCGGGGTCGGCGAACACCGGGGAGCTGTTTTTT.

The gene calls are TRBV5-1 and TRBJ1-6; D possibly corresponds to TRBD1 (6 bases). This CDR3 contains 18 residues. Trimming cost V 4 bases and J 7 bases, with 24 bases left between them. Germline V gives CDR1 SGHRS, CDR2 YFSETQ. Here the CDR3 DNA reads TGCGCCAGCAGCCCCTTTCCCCCTACCGGGACACAAAATTCACCCCTCCACTTT. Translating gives CASSPFPPTGTQNSPLHF.

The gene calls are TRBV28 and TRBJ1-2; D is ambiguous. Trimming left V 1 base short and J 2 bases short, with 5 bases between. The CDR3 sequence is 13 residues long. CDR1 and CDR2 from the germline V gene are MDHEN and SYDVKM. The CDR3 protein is CASSLYRNYGYTF. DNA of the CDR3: TGTGCCAGCAGTTTATACAGAAACTATGGCTACACCTTC.

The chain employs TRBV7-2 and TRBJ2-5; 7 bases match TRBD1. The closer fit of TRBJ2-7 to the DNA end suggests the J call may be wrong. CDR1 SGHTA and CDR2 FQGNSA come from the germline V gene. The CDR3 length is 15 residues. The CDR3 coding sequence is TGTGCCAGCAGCTTAGTTGGGGACAGCTCCTACGAGCAGTACTTC. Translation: CASSLVGDSSYEQYF.